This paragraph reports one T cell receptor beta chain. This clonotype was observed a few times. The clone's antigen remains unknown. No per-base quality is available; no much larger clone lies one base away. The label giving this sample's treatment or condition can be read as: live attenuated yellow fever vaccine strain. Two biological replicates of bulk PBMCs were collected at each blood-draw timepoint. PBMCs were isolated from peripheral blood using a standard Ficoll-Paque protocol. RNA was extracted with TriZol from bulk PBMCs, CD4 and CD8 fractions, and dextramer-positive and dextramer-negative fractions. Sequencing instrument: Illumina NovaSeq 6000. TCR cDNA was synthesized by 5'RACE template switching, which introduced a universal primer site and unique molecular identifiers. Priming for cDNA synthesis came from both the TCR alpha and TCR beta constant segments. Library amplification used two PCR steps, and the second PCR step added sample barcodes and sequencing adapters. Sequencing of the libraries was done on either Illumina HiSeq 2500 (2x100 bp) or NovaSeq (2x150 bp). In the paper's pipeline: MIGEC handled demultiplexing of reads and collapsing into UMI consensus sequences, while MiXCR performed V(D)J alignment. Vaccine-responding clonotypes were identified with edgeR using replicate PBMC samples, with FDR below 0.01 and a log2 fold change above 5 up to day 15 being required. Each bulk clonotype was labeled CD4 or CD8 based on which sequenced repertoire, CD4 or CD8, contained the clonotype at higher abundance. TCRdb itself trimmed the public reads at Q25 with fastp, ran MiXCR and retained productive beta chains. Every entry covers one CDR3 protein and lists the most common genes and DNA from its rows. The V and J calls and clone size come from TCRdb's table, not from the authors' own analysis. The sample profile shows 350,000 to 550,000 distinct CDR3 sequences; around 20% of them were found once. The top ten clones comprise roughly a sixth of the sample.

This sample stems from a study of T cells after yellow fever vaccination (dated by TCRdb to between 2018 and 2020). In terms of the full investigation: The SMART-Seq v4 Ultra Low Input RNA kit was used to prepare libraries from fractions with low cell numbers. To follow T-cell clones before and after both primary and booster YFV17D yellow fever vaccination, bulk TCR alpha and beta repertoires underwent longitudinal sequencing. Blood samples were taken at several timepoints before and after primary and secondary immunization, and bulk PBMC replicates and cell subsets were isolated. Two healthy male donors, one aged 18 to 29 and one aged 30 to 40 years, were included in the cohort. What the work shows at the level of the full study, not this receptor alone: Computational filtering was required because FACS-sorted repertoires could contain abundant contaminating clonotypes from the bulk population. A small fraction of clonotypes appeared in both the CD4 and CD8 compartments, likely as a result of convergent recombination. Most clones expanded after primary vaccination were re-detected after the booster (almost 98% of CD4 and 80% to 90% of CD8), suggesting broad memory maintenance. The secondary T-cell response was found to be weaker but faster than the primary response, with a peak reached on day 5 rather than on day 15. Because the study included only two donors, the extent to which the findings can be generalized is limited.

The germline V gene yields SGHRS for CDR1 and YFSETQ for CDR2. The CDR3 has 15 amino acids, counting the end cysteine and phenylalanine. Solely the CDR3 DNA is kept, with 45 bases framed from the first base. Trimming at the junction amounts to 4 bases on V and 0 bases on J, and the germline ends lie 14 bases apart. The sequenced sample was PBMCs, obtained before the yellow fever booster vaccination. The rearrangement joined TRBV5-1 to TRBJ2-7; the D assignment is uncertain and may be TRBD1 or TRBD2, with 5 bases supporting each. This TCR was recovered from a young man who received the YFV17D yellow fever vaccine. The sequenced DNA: TGCGCCAGCAGCCCAACGGGACGGGTCTCCTACGAGCAGTACTTC. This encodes CASSPTGRVSYEQYF. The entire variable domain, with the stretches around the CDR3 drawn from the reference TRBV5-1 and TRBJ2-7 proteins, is KAGVTQTPRYLIKTRGQQVTLSCSPISGHRSVSWYQQTPGQGLQFLFEYFSETQRNKGNFPGRFSGRQFSNSRSEMNVSTLELGDSALYLCASSPTGRVSYEQYFGPGTRLTVT.